The next 20 T cell receptor beta chains were all read from a single sample in a study of shared clonotypes between healthy human individuals. Repertoires were generated with immunoSEQ multiplex PCR, while TCRdb's copy carries only in-frame clones and drops some. The sample lists 2 million to 2.5 million clones, 85% to 95% occurring once. The sequencing input was naive CD4+ T cells from PBMCs. Subset denoted: CD45RA+ positively selected. The source of these receptors is a man between 18 and 29 years old in good health. Some clones in this sample may be carry-over from other donors' samples.

The CDR3 loop reads CASSLEYPPGRPGREQYF. The CDR3 DNA reads as TGCGCCAGCAGCTTGGAATACCCCCCGGGGCGCCCGGGTAGAGAGCAGTACTTC. The chain couples TRBV5-1 to TRBJ2-7, with D perhaps assigned TRBD1 or TRBD2 (5 bases each). Trimming left V 0 bases short and J 7 bases short, with 26 bases between. CDR3 length: 18 amino acids. From germline, CDR1 is SGHRS and CDR2 YFSETQ.

The chain uses TRBV5-1 and TRBJ2-2, with 8 positions matching TRBD1. This CDR3 contains 18 residues. V gave up 0 bases and J gave up 5 bases; unmatched junction bases: 12. CDR1 and CDR2 from the germline V gene are SGHRS and YFSETQ. CDR3 sequence (DNA): TGCGCCAGCAGCTTGGTCCGCATTGGACAGGGTTGGACCGGGGAGCTGTTTTTT. Translating gives CASSLVRIGQGWTGELFF.

The rearrangement links TRBV20-1 to TRBJ1-1, with D unclear. Per the germline V gene, CDR1 is DFQATT and CDR2 is SNEGSKA (reference sequence). Trimming removed 5 bases at V and 6 bases at J, with 10 bases between. CDR3 length equals 11 residues. The CDR3 DNA reads as TGCAGTGCTCCCGGGGTTCCTGAAGCTTTCTTT. The encoded protein is CSAPGVPEAFF.

The chain combines TRBV19 with TRBJ2-5; 12 bases align to TRBD2. V was clipped by 4 bases and J by 1 base; unmatched bases: 7. The germline gives CDR1 LNHDA, CDR2 SQIVND (reference sequence). The CDR3 is 17 residues long. The CDR3 nucleotides read TGTGCCAGTAGTACCCTTTGGACTAGCGGGACCCAAGAGACCCAGTACTTC. It yields the protein CASSTLWTSGTQETQYF.

The chain has TRBV18 and TRBJ2-7; 13 bases line up with TRBD2. Germline V gene sequence: CDR1 KGHSH, CDR2 LQKENI. The CDR3 has 17 residues. V gave up 0 bases and J gave up 0 bases; unmatched junction bases: 2. CDR3 DNA: TGTGCCAGCTCACCACCGGGGACTAGCGGGATCTCCTACGAGCAGTACTTC. Its translation: CASSPPGTSGISYEQYF.

The rearrangement joins TRBV2 to TRBJ1-5, with TRBD1 as a possible D gene (6 bases). V was pared by 6 bases and J by 7 bases, with 19 bases between. This CDR3 spans 15 amino acids. Germline V gene data show CDR1 as SNHLY and CDR2 as FYNNEI. CDR3 sequence reads: CASSASTGQGQPQHF. The DNA of the CDR3 is TGTGCCAGCAGCGCCTCAACAGGGCAGGGGCAGCCCCAGCATTTT.

The rearrangement links TRBV6-5 to TRBJ1-4; no clear D. The CDR3 contains 14 residues. CDR1 is MNHEY, CDR2 SVGAGI, per germline. Trimming left V 4 bases short and J 8 bases short, with 14 bases between. The DNA of the CDR3 is TGTGCCAGCAGTTCCCGCCACCGAGGGGAAAAACTGTTTTTT. Translation gives CASSSRHRGEKLFF.

Worth noting for this clone: One junction end does not reproduce the germline sequence, and a read error may be involved. V gene TRBV5-4 combines with J gene TRBJ2-1; 7 bases agree with TRBD2. Germline lookup yields CDR1 SGHNT and CDR2 YYREEE (reference sequence). The CDR3 is 14 residues long. The CDR3 region is CASSLATRAGFAIF. The CDR3 coding sequence is TGTGCCAGCAGCTTGGCCACACGAGCGGGATTCGCGATCTTC.

The chain recombines TRBV7-3 with TRBJ1-2; 7 positions match TRBD1. The CDR3 is 16 residues long. With V trimmed by 5 bases and J by 6 bases, 15 bases remained unmatched. Germline CDR1 and CDR2: SGHTA and FQGTGA. CDR3 sequence (DNA): TGTGCCAGCAGCCCCTACCCAGGACAGGCAGCTCATGGCTACACCTTC. Encoded protein: CASSPYPGQAAHGYTF.

Only one count was recorded for this clone. V gene TRBV6-1 combines with J gene TRBJ1-4; D remains unclear. The CDR3 sequence is 13 residues long. Trimming cost V 5 bases and J 7 bases, with 11 bases left between them. The V gene's germline CDR1 is MNHNS and CDR2 SASEGT. The CDR3 region has the DNA TGTGCCAGCAGTCCTTCATGGGGTGAAAAACTGTTTTTT. Its translation is CASSPSWGEKLFF.

This chain uses TRBV6-1 with TRBJ2-4, with D possibly matching TRBD2 (5 bases). V was shortened by 3 bases and J by 0 bases, with 6 bases between the two germline ends. The CDR3 covers 14 residues. CDR1 is MNHNS and CDR2 is SASEGT in the germline V gene. The CDR3: CASSEAGAKNIQYF. The CDR3 nucleotides read TGTGCCAGCAGTGAGGCGGGAGCCAAAAACATTCAGTACTTC.

This clone was recorded only once. This chain connects TRBV2 to TRBJ1-3, with 7 bases matching TRBD1. This CDR3 has 16 amino acids. CDR1 and CDR2 from the germline V gene are SNHLY and FYNNEI. V gave up 1 base and J gave up 4 bases; unmatched junction bases: 7. In DNA form, the CDR3 reads TGTGCCAGCAGTGAAGAGGGACAGCTAATCGGAAACACCATATATTTT. Amino acid sequence: CASSEEGQLIGNTIYF.

This chain uses TRBV28 with TRBJ1-2; D possibly corresponds to TRBD1 (5 bases). The V and J ends lost 7 bases and 8 bases respectively, with 20 bases between them. CDR3 length: 14 residues. Germline loops: CDR1 MDHEN, CDR2 SYDVKM. As DNA, the CDR3 is TGTGCCAGCAACTCCCCCCGGGGCCCGGGAGGCTACACCTTC. Its protein is CASNSPRGPGGYTF.

This rearrangement joins TRBV6-5 to TRBJ2-1, with TRBD1 matching 9 bases. The length of the CDR3 is 16 residues. The junction had 10 bases not matched to a gene; V was cut back by 4 bases and J by 6 bases. Per germline, CDR1 MNHEY and CDR2 SVGAGI. CDR3 nucleotide sequence: TGTGCCAGCAGTTCCACGGGGACAGGGAAGGGCAATGAGCAGTTCTTC. It specifies CASSSTGTGKGNEQFF.

This chain uses TRBV30 with TRBJ2-7, with D unresolved. Germline V gives CDR1 GTSNPN, CDR2 SVGIG (reference sequence). This CDR3 comprises 13 residues. V was pared by 0 bases and J by 2 bases, with 8 bases between. The CDR3 reads CAWSVGDPYEQYF. The DNA of the CDR3 is TGTGCCTGGAGTGTTGGTGATCCCTACGAGCAGTACTTC.

The chain has TRBV28 and TRBJ2-7, with D possibly matching TRBD1 (6 bases). The CDR3 has 18 amino acids. Germline V gene data show CDR1 as MDHEN and CDR2 as SYDVKM. The ends were cut back, 5 bases at V and 0 bases at J, with 23 bases in the middle. The CDR3 bases are TGTGCCAGCAGTGAGCCCGGGGCAATAGGGGGAACCTCCTACGAGCAGTACTTC. Translating gives CASSEPGAIGGTSYEQYF.

The chain employs TRBV6-1 and TRBJ2-2, with TRBD1 identical over 7 bases. This CDR3 is 14 amino acids long. Germline trimming cut 5 bases from V and 5 bases from J; bases unmatched to any gene: 5. Germline lookup yields CDR1 MNHNS and CDR2 SASEGT. This CDR3 is CASSTTGQTGELFF. The CDR3 DNA is TGTGCCAGCAGTACGACAGGGCAGACCGGGGAGCTGTTTTTT.

The V and J genes are TRBV9 and TRBJ2-7, with 16 bases lining up with TRBD2. The ends lost 0 bases at V and 2 bases at J; junction bases unmatched: 5. The CDR3 contains 18 residues. In germline, CDR1 is SGDLS, CDR2 YYNGEE. As DNA, the CDR3 is TGTGCCAGCAGCGTAGGAACGGGGACTAGCGGGAGGGCCTACGAGCAGTACTTC. This codes for CASSVGTGTSGRAYEQYF. Variable domain in full (rest from reference TRBV9 and TRBJ2-7): DSGVTQTPKHLITATGQRVTLRCSPRSGDLSVYWYQQSLDQGLQFLIQYYNGEERAKGNILERFSAQQFPDLHSELNLSSLELGDSALYFCASSVGTGTSGRAYEQYFGPGTRLTVT.

The chain joins TRBV2 to TRBJ2-1; 7 bases map to TRBD1. CDR3 length: 13 residues. V was pared by 8 bases and J by 2 bases, with 3 bases of the junction left unmatched. Germline-derived CDR1 and CDR2 are SNHLY and FYNNEI. The CDR3 reads CASLGTAYNEQFF. In nucleotides, the CDR3 is TGTGCCAGCCTAGGGACAGCCTACAATGAGCAGTTCTTC.

The chain recombines TRBV11-3 with TRBJ2-5, with 7 positions matching TRBD2. The CDR3 loop spans 14 amino acids. Trimming cost V 1 base and J 5 bases; bases outside gene matches: 4. Germline V lookup: CDR1 SGHNT, CDR2 YENEEA. In DNA form, the CDR3 reads TGTGCCAGCAGCTTAGGAGGTAGCGGGGAGACCCAGTACTTC. Translation: CASSLGGSGETQYF.